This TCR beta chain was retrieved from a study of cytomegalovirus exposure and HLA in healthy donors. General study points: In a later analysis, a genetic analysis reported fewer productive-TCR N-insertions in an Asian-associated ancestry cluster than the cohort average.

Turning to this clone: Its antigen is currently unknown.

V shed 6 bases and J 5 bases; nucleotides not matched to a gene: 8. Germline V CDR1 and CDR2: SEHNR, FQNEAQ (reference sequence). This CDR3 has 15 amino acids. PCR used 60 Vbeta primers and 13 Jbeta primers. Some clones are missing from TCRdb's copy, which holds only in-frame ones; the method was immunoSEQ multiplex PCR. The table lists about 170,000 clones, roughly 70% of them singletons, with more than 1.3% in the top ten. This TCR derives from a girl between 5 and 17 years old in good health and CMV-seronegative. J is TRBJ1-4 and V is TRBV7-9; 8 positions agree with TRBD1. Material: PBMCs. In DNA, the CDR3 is TGTGCCAGCAGACCGGGACAGGATAGAAATGAAAAACTGTTTTTT. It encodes CASRPGQDRNEKLFF.